These 5 T cell receptor beta chains were sequenced from one sample in a study of cytomegalovirus exposure and HLA in healthy donors. PCR employed 60 Vbeta and 13 Jbeta primers. Sequenced by immunoSEQ multiplex PCR; TCRdb stores in-frame clones only, minus some. The repertoire includes roughly 100,000 clones, 65% to 75% of them detected once, and 2.8% sits in the top ten. Sequenced sample: PBMCs. The receptors derive from a female donor in good health and CMV-seronegative.

The chain has TRBV11-2 and TRBJ2-5, with TRBD1 matching over 10 bases. Germline V lookup: CDR1 SGHAT, CDR2 FQNNGV. This CDR3 region has 14 residues. Germline trimming cut 5 bases from V and 4 bases from J; bases unmatched to any gene: 4. In nucleotides, the CDR3 is TGTGCCAGCAGCACCTGGACAGGGGGAGAGACCCAGTACTTC. It is translated as CASSTWTGGETQYF.

The CDR3 reads CASSLDAWAAGNTIYF. In nucleotides, the CDR3 is TGCGCCAGCAGCTTGGATGCGTGGGCTGCCGGAAACACCATATATTTT. This rearrangement joins TRBV5-1 to TRBJ1-3; D remains ambiguous. The V gene's germline CDR1 is SGHRS and CDR2 YFSETQ. Between the trimmed V and J ends, which lost 0 bases and 4 bases, there was a span of 14 bases. The CDR3 has 16 residues.

This clone was picked up many times. This sequence joins TRBV29-1 and TRBJ1-1; D is possibly TRBD1 (6 bases). The CDR3 spans 13 residues. V was trimmed by 6 bases and J by 5 bases, leaving 16 bases between them. Per the germline V gene, CDR1 is SQVTM and CDR2 is ANQGSEA. CDR3 sequence reads: CSVGAGDGTEAFF. The CDR3 DNA is TGCAGCGTAGGAGCAGGGGATGGAACTGAAGCTTTCTTT.

The CDR3 is CASSDTSSGNTIYF. The CDR3 DNA reads as TGCGCCAGTTCTGACACCAGCTCTGGAAACACCATATATTTT. V usage is TRBV5-1 and J usage is TRBJ1-3; D gene uncertain. Germline CDR1 is SGHRS and CDR2 is YFSETQ. Trimming took off 8 bases at V and 0 bases at J, with 12 bases between the two ends. The CDR3 has 14 residues.

The chain has TRBV2 and TRBJ2-7; 8 bases are shared with TRBD1. In germline, CDR1 is SNHLY, CDR2 FYNNEI. The CDR3 sequence is 16 residues long. V lost 0 bases to trimming and J lost 4 bases; unmatched junction nucleotides: 8. CDR3: CASSEAVPGQAYEQYF. In nucleotides, the CDR3 is TGTGCCAGCAGTGAAGCGGTCCCGGGACAGGCTTACGAGCAGTACTTC.